What follows are 3 T cell receptor beta chains derived from one specimen sequenced in a study of blood T cell repertoires in COVID-19. Some clones are missing from TCRdb's copy, which holds only in-frame ones; the method was immunoSEQ multiplex PCR. Found here are more than 350,000 clones, about 90% of them singletons; the top ten hold about 9.4%. The sample consisted of peripheral blood. Every receptor here comes from a woman under 40 with COVID-19, enrolled during active disease.

This rearrangement joins TRBV27 to TRBJ2-7, with TRBD2 as a possible D gene (6 bases). The CDR3 runs 14 residues. Trimming removed 7 bases at V and 0 bases at J, with 13 bases between. CDR1 MNHEY and CDR2 SMNVEV come from the germline V gene (reference sequence). CDR3 amino acids: CASTPGGASYEQYF. CDR3 nucleotides: TGTGCCAGCACCCCCGGGGGAGCCTCCTACGAGCAGTACTTC.

Comments on this clone: Within the sample, other DNA sequences also encode this same CDR3. V is TRBV30 and J is TRBJ2-1; TRBD2 aligns across 7 bases. This CDR3 comprises 13 residues. V was pared by 4 bases and J by 7 bases, with 7 bases of the junction left unmatched. Germline CDR1 is GTSNPN and CDR2 is SVGIG (reference sequence). CDR3 nucleotides: TGTGCCTGGACGGCGGGAGCTTATAATGAGCAGTTCTTC. Translation: CAWTAGAYNEQFF.

The CDR3 loop reads CAVATPPGLAGGGGGEQFF. In DNA form, the CDR3 reads TGTGCCGTCGCAACCCCCCCGGGACTAGCGGGAGGGGGAGGGGGTGAGCAGTTCTTC. This chain connects TRBV19 to TRBJ2-1, with 16 nucleotides matching TRBD2. V shed 11 bases and J 9 bases; nucleotides not matched to a gene: 22. Germline V CDR1 and CDR2: LNHDA, SQIVND (reference sequence). This CDR3 has 19 amino acids.